The present entry profiles one T cell receptor beta chain with its context. This clone has only one observation. Its antigen is still unknown. One base away there is no much larger clone; base qualities are not given. The data were taken from a study of circulating tumor DNA in untreated peripheral T-cell lymphoma (dated by TCRdb to the early 2020s). What the authors observed across the whole study: Tumor-specific clonotypes were identified in roughly four fifths of patients, from approximately 86% of baseline tissues and 67% of baseline serum samples.

Library preparation used the immunoSEQ multiplex PCR assay. TCRdb stores this immuneACCESS table with in-frame sequences only. Part of the clones is absent; in the studies checked, under half of the shortfall reflects unresolved V genes, and no reason is known for the rest. The table for this sample lists about 2,200 clones; 65% to 75% of them were counted only once. The biggest ten clones account for around 60% of the sample. Relative to germline, V is missing 2 bases and J is missing 4 bases, with 6 bases of the junction outside any gene match. The CDR3 starts with the cysteine, ends with the phenylalanine, and has 15 residues. The sequence is cut down to CDR3 DNA, 45 bases in frame from base 1. Via the germline V gene, CDR1 is SQVTM and CDR2 ANQGSEA. To find tumor-specific TCR clonotypes, researchers sequenced baseline tumor tissue that had been collected prior to treatment. In a trial, the study monitored patients with peripheral T-cell lymphoma who were getting frontline treatment by applying next-generation sequencing to their T-cell receptor sequences.

The TCR sequence derives from a human donor with peripheral T-cell lymphoma. Sequencing was done on a sample of tumor tissue. The sequence links TRBV29-1 to TRBJ2-7, with 12 central nucleotides matching TRBD2. The DNA reads TGCAGCGTTGAATTGGGACTAGCGGGTCCTTACGAGCAGTACTTC. This gives the protein CSVELGLAGPYEQYF.